Only one count was recorded for the clone carrying this T cell receptor (beta chain). Antigen unknown. Measured with immunoSEQ multiplex PCR; TCRdb has only the in-frame clones, and not every one. The sample records 98,000 or so clones, around 65% being singletons. The germline V gene has CDR1 SGHNT and CDR2 YYREEE (reference sequence). The length of the CDR3 is 15 residues. V lost 4 bases and J lost 3, with 11 bases in between. These data belong to a study of shared clonotypes between healthy human individuals. Study context: Donors had three CD4 naive, three CD4 memory, two CD8 naive and one CD8 memory plate apiece. Notes on the study in general: There were few donors, and this limited the genetic and exposure-history diversity represented. Richness estimates generally favored naive over memory subsets.

The sequence was collected from a young woman in good health. The V call is TRBV5-4, the J call TRBJ2-6; no definite D call. What was sequenced was memory CD8+ T cells sorted from blood. The subset here: CD45RO+ cells pooled with CCR7-negative TemRA cells. CDR3 sequence: CASSAPFYGANVLTF. CDR3 nucleotide sequence: TGTGCCAGCAGCGCGCCGTTTTATGGGGCCAACGTCCTGACTTTC.